This T cell receptor (beta chain) originates from a study of blood T cell repertoires in COVID-19. At the level of the study: In each case, the material was cDNA or gDNA derived from T cells, B-cell-depleted T cells, or PBMCs.

Only in-frame clones appear in the TCRdb table, and some are missing; sequencing was by immunoSEQ multiplex PCR. The data contain approximately 29,000 clones, 85% to 90% of them singletons. The CDR3 totals 21 residues. From germline, CDR1 is LGHNA and CDR2 YSLEER. The V and J ends lost 0 bases and 12 bases, in that order; junction bases with no gene match: 24. The rearrangement links TRBV4-3 to TRBJ2-6; the match to TRBD1 covers 9 bases. The clonotype was recovered from a human donor with active COVID-19. The donor label of this sample is uncertain. Sequencing input: peripheral blood. In DNA, the CDR3 is TGCGCCAGCAGCCAAGATAGAGTTGGAATGGGGACAGGGTTTAGGGGAGGCGTCCTGACTTTC. Residues: CASSQDRVGMGTGFRGGVLTF.